What follows are 27 T cell receptor beta chains derived from one specimen sequenced in a study of T cell changes during pregnancy in multiple sclerosis. Profiling relied on immunoSEQ multiplex PCR, and the TCRdb table lists in-frame clones only, not all of them. The top ten clones hold approximately 1.4% of a sample with around 80,000 clones, about 91% of them seen once. This sample comprised peripheral blood, obtained before pregnancy. Receptors originate from a female donor with multiple sclerosis, enrolled in a pregnancy study.

This rearrangement joins TRBV19 to TRBJ2-5; D unresolved. The germline V and J ends were trimmed by 7 bases and 5 bases, with 14 bases remaining between them. The CDR3 runs to 13 residues. Germline loops: CDR1 LNHDA, CDR2 SQIVND (reference sequence). This CDR3 reads CASTPVAAETQYF. Written as DNA, the CDR3 is TGTGCCAGTACCCCAGTTGCCGCCGAGACCCAGTACTTC. The variable domain in full, with the rest retrieved from reference TRBV19 and TRBJ2-5, is DGGITQSPKYLFRKEGQNVTLSCEQNLNHDAMYWYRQDPGQGLRLIYYSQIVNDFQKGDIAEGYSVSREKKESFPLTVTSAQKNPTAFYLCASTPVAAETQYFGPGTRLLVL.

A note on this clone: The junction differs from germline at one of its ends, possibly a read error. The chain has TRBV6-6 and TRBJ2-3; TRBD1 matches at 8 bases. The CDR3 contains 16 residues. Per the germline V gene, CDR1 is MNHNY and CDR2 is SVGAGI (reference sequence). The CDR3 coding sequence is TGTGCCAGCACTTACTCTTGGGGACAGGGCACAGATACGCAGTATTTT. Protein product: CASTYSWGQGTDTQYF.

This clone occurred a few times. The chain carries TRBV19 and TRBJ1-1; the D is unclear. The germline V and J ends were trimmed by 2 bases and 0 bases, with 7 bases remaining between them. The length of the CDR3 is 14 residues. Germline CDR1 and CDR2: LNHDA and SQIVND (reference sequence). CDR3 in DNA: TGTGCCAGTAGTATAAGAGGGATGAACACTGAAGCTTTCTTT. Protein sequence: CASSIRGMNTEAFF.

The chain combines TRBV30 with TRBJ2-5; 9 positions agree with TRBD2. Germline V gene sequence: CDR1 GTSNPN, CDR2 SVGIG (reference sequence). The trim removed 0 bases at V and 9 bases at J, leaving 11 bases unmatched. This CDR3 has 15 amino acids. The CDR3 sequence is CAWSVERGAKGSQYF. The CDR3 nucleotides read TGTGCCTGGAGTGTAGAGCGGGGGGCCAAGGGGTCCCAGTACTTC.

The V gene is TRBV19, the J gene TRBJ1-4, with D hard to call. CDR3 size: 14 residues. Germline V gene lookup returns CDR1 LNHDA and CDR2 SQIVND (reference sequence). V was pared by 3 bases and J by 1 base, with 6 bases between. This CDR3 reads CASSITGTNEKLFF. DNA of the CDR3: TGTGCCAGTAGTATTACGGGAACTAATGAAAAACTGTTTTTT.

In the case of this clone: Mismatch with germline at one junction end may stem from a read error. J is TRBJ2-1 and V is TRBV4-1; unclear D gene. Germline V lookup: CDR1 MGHRA, CDR2 YSYEKL. CDR3 length: 11 residues. The CDR3 DNA sequence: TGCGCCAGCAGCCACTACGATGAGCAGTTCTTC. Translated: CASSHYDEQFF.

This chain joins TRBV29-1 and TRBJ1-2; 9 nucleotides align to TRBD1. CDR1 is SQVTM, CDR2 ANQGSEA, per germline. The trim removed 7 bases at V and 7 bases at J, leaving 10 bases unmatched. The CDR3 runs 13 residues. As DNA, the CDR3 is TGCAGCGCCCCCGGGACAGGGCGGGGTGGCTACACCTTC. It is translated as CSAPGTGRGGYTF.

This clone was found once. This rearrangement joins TRBV13 to TRBJ2-7; TRBD2 is a possible D gene (6 bases). V dropped 0 bases and J dropped 6 bases, with 6 bases sitting between them. Germline V gives CDR1 PRHDT, CDR2 FYEKMQ (reference sequence). This CDR3 has 12 residues. CDR3 in DNA: TGTGCCAGCAGCTTAGGGGGGGGCGAGCAGTACTTC. Translation gives CASSLGGGEQYF.

V usage is TRBV21-1 and J usage is TRBJ1-2; the listed D gene, TRBD1, was not tested against the DNA. TRBV21-1 is flagged as a pseudogene. There are 16 residues in the CDR3. The DNA of the CDR3 is TGTGCCAGCAGCACCTGGGACAGGGGAACGAGGGATGGCTACACCTTC. It is translated as CASSTWDRGTRDGYTF.

The gene calls are TRBV7-9 and TRBJ1-3, with D uncertain. The V and J ends lost 5 bases and 0 bases respectively, with 14 bases between them. Germline assignment: CDR1 SEHNR and CDR2 FQNEAQ (reference sequence). The CDR3 loop spans 16 amino acids. Written as DNA, the CDR3 is TGTGCCAGCAGCGGAGTAGGCAGCTTCTCTGGAAACACCATATATTTT. This gives the protein CASSGVGSFSGNTIYF. Combining the CDR3 with reference TRBV7-9 and TRBJ1-3 gives the whole variable domain DTGVSQNPRHKITKRGQNVTFRCDPISEHNRLYWYRQTLGQGPEFLTYFQNEAQLEKSRLLSDRFSAERPKGSFSTLEIQRTEQGDSAMYLCASSGVGSFSGNTIYFGEGSWLTVV.

The rearrangement joins TRBV7-6 to TRBJ2-3; a weak D match, TRBD2 (5 bases). The CDR3 is made up of 14 amino acids. The germline gives CDR1 SGHVS, CDR2 FNYEAQ. Trimming shortened V by 1 base and J by 5 bases, and 10 bases separated the two germline ends. This CDR3 is CASSLGGEEDTQYF. For the CDR3, the DNA is TGTGCCAGCAGCTTAGGGGGAGAAGAAGATACGCAGTATTTT.

The CDR3 spells CASSYRDRAAEAFF. As DNA, the CDR3 is TGTGCCAGCAGCTACCGGGACAGGGCTGCTGAAGCTTTCTTT. V usage is TRBV11-2 and J usage is TRBJ1-1; 9 bases map to TRBD1. Trimming cost V 4 bases and J 6 bases; bases outside gene matches: 6. Germline-derived CDR1 and CDR2 are SGHAT and FQNNGV. The CDR3 sequence is 14 residues long.

The V and J genes are TRBV27 and TRBJ2-1; no reliable D call. This CDR3 spans 13 amino acids. Germline V gives CDR1 MNHEY, CDR2 SMNVEV (reference sequence). Trimming removed 7 bases from V and 3 bases from J, with 10 bases in between. The CDR3 DNA reads TGTGCCAGCATCCCGCCGGGCTACAATGAGCAGTTCTTC. Translated: CASIPPGYNEQFF.

The chain has TRBV5-6 and TRBJ2-3; D gene uncertain. Between the trimmed V and J ends, which lost 4 bases and 2 bases, there was a span of 14 bases. Germline loops: CDR1 SGHDT, CDR2 YYEEEE. The CDR3 contains 15 residues. The DNA for the CDR3 is TGTGCCAGCAGCCGACACGATAATTTCACAGATACGCAGTATTTT. Protein sequence: CASSRHDNFTDTQYF.

This clone was detected only once. The J gene is TRBJ1-1, the V gene TRBV10-3; possibly TRBD1 for D (6 bases). The CDR3 is made up of 15 amino acids. Trimming left V 2 bases short and J 2 bases short, with 12 bases between. CDR1 is ENHRY and CDR2 is SYGVKD in the germline V gene. CDR3: CAISEPGGGNTEAFF. The CDR3 DNA follows: TGTGCCATCAGTGAGCCGGGAGGGGGAAACACTGAAGCTTTCTTT.

The V and J genes are TRBV2 and TRBJ2-3, with 7 bases matching TRBD2. This CDR3 is 17 amino acids long. The germline V gene has CDR1 SNHLY and CDR2 FYNNEI. V shed 6 bases, J shed 4 bases, and the junction held 16 bases outside the gene matches. This CDR3 is CASSKRPAGTIPDTQYF. In DNA form, the CDR3 reads TGTGCCAGCAGCAAAAGGCCTGCCGGGACTATTCCAGATACGCAGTATTTT.

The genes are TRBV11-2 and TRBJ1-2, with 9 nucleotides matching TRBD1. CDR3 length equals 15 residues. Losses at the gene ends were 0 bases for V and 5 bases for J; bases not matched to a gene: 4. From germline, CDR1 is SGHAT and CDR2 FQNNGV. CDR3 loop: CASSLEGQGVYGYTF. The CDR3 DNA is TGTGCCAGCAGCTTAGAGGGACAGGGTGTTTATGGCTACACCTTC.

This chain connects TRBV6-1 to TRBJ1-5; no clear D gene. Germline lookup yields CDR1 MNHNS and CDR2 SASEGT. V shed 3 bases and J shed 2 bases, with 14 bases lying between them. The CDR3 runs 16 residues. Here the CDR3 DNA reads TGTGCCAGCAGTGATTGGTTTGGGCAGGGCAATCAGCCCCAGCATTTT. Translated: CASSDWFGQGNQPQHF.

The gene calls are TRBV4-1 and TRBJ1-4; the match to TRBD1 covers 9 bases. The CDR3 spans 14 residues. CDR1 is MGHRA and CDR2 is YSYEKL in the germline V gene. V shed 3 bases and J 10 bases; nucleotides not matched to a gene: 6. In DNA form, the CDR3 reads TGCGCCAGCAGCCATCCGGGACAGGGTCCAAAACTGTTTTTT. Protein product: CASSHPGQGPKLFF.

The CDR3: CASSSSRQGNEQFF. The CDR3 DNA follows: TGTGCCAGCAGTTCGTCTCGACAGGGTAATGAGCAGTTCTTC. The rearrangement links TRBV6-5 to TRBJ2-1; 7 bases fit TRBD1. CDR1 is MNHEY and CDR2 is SVGAGI in the germline V gene. V was pared by 4 bases and J by 7 bases, with 7 bases of the junction left unmatched. The CDR3 is made up of 14 amino acids.

This chain links TRBV5-1 with TRBJ1-1; no clear D gene. V lost 2 bases to trimming and J lost 8 bases, with 7 bases between them. Germline loops: CDR1 SGHRS, CDR2 YFSETQ. CDR3 length: 11 residues. In nucleotides, the CDR3 is TGCGCCAGCAGCTTCGGGTCAGAAGCTTTCTTT. It translates to CASSFGSEAFF.

The CDR3 DNA reads as TGTGCCAGCAGTGAAGAGGGGACTCTCACAGATACGCAGTATTTT. Protein sequence: CASSEEGTLTDTQYF. The rearrangement links TRBV2 to TRBJ2-3; tentative D call: TRBD2 (6 bases). The germline gives CDR1 SNHLY, CDR2 FYNNEI. This CDR3 comprises 15 residues. Trimming cost V 1 base and J 2 bases, with 10 bases left between them.

A single count supports this clone. V is TRBV28 and J is TRBJ2-5; D unclear. Germline CDR1 reads MDHEN; CDR2 reads SYDVKM. This CDR3 spans 14 amino acids. V was cut by 0 bases and J by 7 bases, with 12 bases left in between. CDR3 sequence reads: CASSLWAGPRTQYF. CDR3 bases: TGTGCCAGCAGTTTATGGGCTGGCCCTCGGACCCAGTACTTC. Combining the CDR3 with reference TRBV28 and TRBJ2-5 gives the whole variable domain DVKVTQSSRYLVKRTGEKVFLECVQDMDHENMFWYRQDPGLGLRLIYFSYDVKMKEKGDIPEGYSVSREKKERFSLILESASTNQTSMYLCASSLWAGPRTQYFGPGTRLLVL.

This clone was seen a single time. The rearrangement uses TRBV5-5 and TRBJ2-2, with TRBD2 as a possible D gene (5 bases). V shed 0 bases and J shed 11 bases, with 11 bases lying between them. CDR1 and CDR2 (germline): SGHKS, YYEKEE (reference sequence). The CDR3 loop spans 13 amino acids. DNA for the CDR3: TGTGCCAGCAGCTTGGCGGACTCCAGCGAGCTGTTTTTT. Protein: CASSLADSSELFF.

This chain uses TRBV19 with TRBJ1-1, with 7 bases identical to TRBD1. Trimming removed 8 bases from V and 3 bases from J; junction bases left unmatched: 3. Germline CDR1 and CDR2: LNHDA and SQIVND (reference sequence). This CDR3 is built from 12 residues. This CDR3 reads CASLTGDTEAFF. The CDR3 DNA reads TGTGCCAGTTTAACAGGGGACACTGAAGCTTTCTTT. Filled out from reference TRBV19 and TRBJ1-1, the complete variable domain reads DGGITQSPKYLFRKEGQNVTLSCEQNLNHDAMYWYRQDPGQGLRLIYYSQIVNDFQKGDIAEGYSVSREKKESFPLTVTSAQKNPTAFYLCASLTGDTEAFFGQGTRLTVV.

The chain employs TRBV6-5 and TRBJ2-7; 9 nucleotides align to TRBD1. The CDR3 contains 14 residues. Germline V gene data show CDR1 as MNHEY and CDR2 as SVGAGI. With V trimmed by 5 bases and J by 6 bases, 8 bases remained unmatched. The CDR3 DNA follows: TGTGCCAGCAGTCCGGGACAGGGTTTTGGCGAGCAGTACTTC. Translation: CASSPGQGFGEQYF.

V is TRBV19 and J is TRBJ2-1; 8 bases align to TRBD1. Germline V gene sequence: CDR1 LNHDA, CDR2 SQIVND (reference sequence). V was clipped by 7 bases and J by 7 bases; unmatched bases: 6. This CDR3 region has 13 residues. CDR3 in DNA: TGTGCCAGTACCAGGACAGGGTGGAATGAGCAGTTCTTC. Translation: CASTRTGWNEQFF.